A selection of T cell receptor beta chains follows, all from one sample in a study of CD8 T cells in Susac syndrome. TCRdb independently ran MiXCR on the immunoSEQ multiplex PCR reads; one entry per CDR3 protein. Here the sample spans tens of thousands of distinct CDR3 sequences, roughly 93% being singletons. Sequences were obtained from CD8+ T cells from PBMCs. The receptors here all came from a human donor with multiple sclerosis. Each CDR3 is given with its conserved first and last residue. D genes are given only for firm matches. Not every row has a clone size; where given, it reads once, few, many or a size class.

j_gene	abundance	v_gene	d_gene	CDR3aa	CDR3nt
TRBJ1-1	.	TRBV7-9	TRBD1	CASSFSGTANTEAFF	TGTGCCAGCAGCTTTTCCGGGACAGCGAACACTGAAGCTTTCTTT
TRBJ2-3	.	TRBV9	.	CASSAEGNTDTQYF	TGTGCCAGCAGCGCGGAAGGTAACACAGATACGCAGTATTTT
TRBJ2-2	.	TRBV30	TRBD1	CAWSGTGTVTGELFF	TGTGCCTGGAGCGGGACAGGGACGGTCACCGGGGAGCTGTTTTTT
TRBJ1-1	.	TRBV3-1	.	CASSQDEDMNTEAFF	TGTGCCAGCAGCCAAGATGAAGACATGAACACTGAAGCTTTCTTT
TRBJ2-7	.	TRBV4-2	TRBD2	CASSQDKTSGRLYHGGQYF	TGTGCCAGCAGCCAAGATAAAACTAGCGGGAGACTATACCACGGGGGGCAGTACTTC
TRBJ2-7	.	TRBV4-1	.	CASSQVPGAEEQYF	TGCGCCAGCAGCCAAGTACCAGGTGCTGAAGAGCAGTACTTC
TRBJ1-1	.	TRBV5-1	.	CASSWHDMDTEAFF	TGCGCCAGCAGCTGGCACGACATGGACACTGAAGCTTTCTTT
TRBJ2-1	.	TRBV2	TRBD2	CASSAQIGLGNEQFF	TGTGCCAGCAGTGCCCAAATTGGACTAGGAAATGAGCAGTTCTTC
TRBJ1-6	.	TRBV7-9	.	CASRSGEGSSPLHF	TGTGCCAGCAGATCGGGTGAGGGTAGCTCACCCCTCCACTTT
TRBJ2-1	.	TRBV4-3	.	CASSQGEVREQFF	TGCGCCAGCAGCCAAGGAGAAGTTCGGGAGCAGTTCTTC
TRBJ2-4	.	TRBV11-2	TRBD1	CASSYRTGGNIQYF	TGTGCCAGCAGTTACAGGACAGGGGGTAACATTCAGTACTTC
TRBJ2-7	once	TRBV5-6	TRBD1	CASTRGWGSSYEQYF	TGTGCCAGCACCAGGGGGTGGGGGAGCTCCTACGAGCAGTACTTC
TRBJ2-7	few	TRBV20-1	.	CSARAGFSYEQYF	TGCAGTGCTAGAGCGGGGTTCTCCTACGAGCAGTACTTC
TRBJ2-1	.	TRBV27	TRBD2	CASSRSGGMYNEQFF	TGTGCCAGCAGTAGAAGCGGGGGGATGTACAATGAGCAGTTCTTC
TRBJ2-7	.	TRBV14	TRBD2	CASSQGPGLGYEQYF	TGTGCCAGCAGCCAAGGGCCGGGACTAGGGTACGAGCAGTACTTC
TRBJ2-7	.	TRBV28	.	CASSLTPWPSEAYEQYF	TGTGCCAGCAGTTTAACCCCCTGGCCCTCCGAGGCATACGAGCAGTACTTC
TRBJ2-7	.	TRBV28	.	CASRDVSYEQYF	TGTGCCAGCCGGGACGTGTCCTACGAGCAGTACTTC
TRBJ2-5	.	TRBV7-3	TRBD1	CASSPVGDRGQETQYF	TGTGCCAGCAGCCCTGTCGGGGACAGGGGGCAAGAGACCCAGTACTTC
TRBJ1-3	.	TRBV30	.	CAWSTVGGTGNTIYF	TGTGCCTGGAGTACGGTCGGGGGAACTGGAAACACCATATATTTT
TRBJ1-2	.	TRBV20-1	.	CSAFSTDKLLGGYTF	TGCAGTGCTTTCTCGACGGACAAACTCTTGGGAGGCTACACCTTC
TRBJ2-1	.	TRBV7-9	.	CASLPPRGAYNEQFF	TGTGCCAGCCTACCCCCCCGGGGCGCCTACAATGAGCAGTTCTTC
TRBJ2-7	.	TRBV19	.	CASSIGEGYGYEQYF	TGTGCCAGTAGTATAGGGGAAGGGTATGGCTACGAGCAGTACTTC
TRBJ2-5	.	TRBV13	.	CASSARGGERSQYF	TGTGCCAGCAGCGCGAGGGGCGGGGAACGGTCCCAGTACTTC
TRBJ1-5	.	TRBV10-1	.	CASSEGGSQPQHF	TGCGCCAGCAGTGAAGGGGGATCTCAGCCCCAGCATTTT
TRBJ1-2	.	TRBV21-1	.	CASSRRGDGLYGYTF	TGTGCCAGCAGCCGAAGGGGCGACGGCCTTTATGGCTACACCTTC
TRBJ1-1	.	TRBV2	.	CASTLTNFEAFF	TGTGCCAGCACCCTGACGAATTTCGAAGCTTTCTTT
TRBJ1-4	.	TRBV29-1	.	CSVETPTNEKLFF	TGCAGCGTTGAAACCCCCACTAATGAAAAACTGTTTTTT
TRBJ1-6	.	TRBV6-5	TRBD1	CASSYSIEDRNDNSPLHF	TGTGCCAGCAGTTACTCGATAGAGGACAGGAACGATAATTCACCCCTCCACTTT
TRBJ1-2	.	TRBV6-2/TRBV6-3	.	CASSYQGTYGYTF	TGTGCCAGCAGTTACCAGGGGACCTATGGCTACACCTTC
TRBJ2-3	.	TRBV7-9	.	CASSLAGGASNTQYF	TGTGCCAGCAGCTTAGCGGGGGGAGCATCGAATACGCAGTATTTT